These 2 T cell receptor beta chains were sequenced from one sample in a study of PD-1 blockade in classical Hodgkin lymphoma. Libraries were prepared by immunoSEQ multiplex PCR; TCRdb keeps only in-frame clonotypes and omits some of them. The sample consists of some 19,000 clones, 77% of them appearing once. Brentuximab vedotin exposure varied among the patients, all of whom had relapsed after autologous stem cell transplantation. The sequencing used peripheral blood mononuclear cells (PBMCs), collected before the second cycle of nivolumab. The receptors were sampled from a human donor with classical Hodgkin lymphoma.

The rearrangement joins TRBV5-1 to TRBJ2-7, with 8 nucleotides matching TRBD1. Germline CDR1 SGHRS, CDR2 YFSETQ. V was pared by 2 bases and J by 3 bases, with 7 bases of the junction left unmatched. The CDR3 runs 15 residues. This CDR3 reads CASSLMTGAIYEQYF. CDR3 bases: TGCGCCAGCAGCTTAATGACAGGGGCCATCTACGAGCAGTACTTC.

The rearrangement uses TRBV27 and TRBJ2-5, with TRBD2 matching 12 bases. CDR1 MNHEY and CDR2 SMNVEV come from the germline V gene (reference sequence). Germline trimming cut 5 bases from V and 5 bases from J; bases unmatched to any gene: 9. The CDR3 has 16 amino acids. This CDR3 reads CASSTRLAGVRETQYF. CDR3 sequence (DNA): TGTGCCAGCAGTACCCGACTAGCGGGGGTTAGGGAGACCCAGTACTTC.